The rows below give T cell receptor beta chains drawn from one sample of a study of post-analysis software for immune sequencing data. TCRdb ran MiXCR on the PCR reads and lists one entry per CDR3 protein. Seen here are hundreds of thousands of distinct CDR3 sequences, 25% to 30% observed once, and the top ten hold approximately 0.6%. The sample consisted of blood. The receptor set was obtained from a girl aged 5-17 years with multiple sclerosis. CDR3s include the opening cysteine and the closing phenylalanine or tryptophan. D genes are given only for firm matches. The size entry is marked missing in some rows and otherwise reads once, few, many or a size class.

CASSDPMVSGANVLTF,TGTGCCAGCAGCGACCCCATGGTCTCTGGGGCCAACGTCCTGACTTTC,-,TRBJ2-6,16,TRBV28,few
CSAGWGYTF,TGCAGTGCGGGGTGGGGCTACACCTTC,-,TRBJ1-2,9,TRBV20-1,-
CSVWTGEGSPLHF,TGCAGCGTATGGACGGGAGAAGGGTCACCCCTCCACTTT,-,TRBJ1-6,13,TRBV29-1,few
CASSSFRTSGYNEQFF,TGCGCCAGCAGCTCGTTCCGGACTAGCGGATACAATGAGCAGTTCTTC,TRBD2,TRBJ2-1,16,TRBV5-1,-
CASSRLAGGRVPEQYF,TGTGCCAGCAGCAGACTAGCGGGAGGTCGGGTGCCCGAGCAGTACTTC,TRBD2,TRBJ2-7,16,TRBV7-2,-
CSATRGNHEQYF,TGCAGTGCTACCAGGGGGAACCACGAGCAGTACTTC,TRBD1,TRBJ2-7,12,TRBV20-1,few
CASSVSGSGGDEQFF,TGTGCCAGCAGCGTTAGCGGGAGTGGGGGGGATGAGCAGTTCTTC,TRBD2,TRBJ2-1,15,TRBV9,many
CASGSATSGRNYEQYF,TGTGCTAGTGGTTCGGCCACTAGCGGGAGGAACTACGAGCAGTACTTC,TRBD2,TRBJ2-7,16,TRBV12-5,-
CSAREGLAGAYNEQYF,TGCAGTGCTAGAGAGGGCCTAGCGGGAGCGTACAATGAGCAGTACTTC,TRBD2,TRBJ2-5,16,TRBV20-1,-
CASSERRGVGETQYF,TGTGCCAGCAGTGAACGCAGGGGTGTCGGGGAGACCCAGTACTTC,-,TRBJ2-5,15,TRBV6-1,-
CASSYSQGGDGYTF,TGTGCCAGCAGTTACTCGCAGGGGGGGGATGGCTACACCTTC,TRBD1,TRBJ1-2,14,TRBV6-5,-
CASSSSRDREAFF,TGTGCCAGCAGCTCCTCCCGGGACAGAGAAGCTTTCTTT,TRBD1,TRBJ1-1,13,TRBV7-9,-
CATSTGGQTQYF,TGTGCCACTTCGACAGGAGGGCAGACCCAGTACTTC,-,TRBJ2-5,12,TRBV27,-
CASSLNRKETQYF,TGTGCCAGCAGCTTAAACAGGAAAGAGACCCAGTACTTC,-,TRBJ2-5,13,TRBV7-2,many
CASSLDPSRTYEQYF,TGTGCCAGCAGCTTAGATCCCAGCCGCACCTACGAGCAGTACTTC,-,TRBJ2-7,15,TRBV7-2,-
CATSRDSQVQPQHF,TGTGCCACCAGCAGAGATTCCCAAGTTCAGCCCCAGCATTTT,-,TRBJ1-5,14,TRBV15,-
CASREGPTLGGYTF,TGTGCCAGCAGAGAGGGGCCGACACTGGGGGGCTACACCTTC,-,TRBJ1-2,14,TRBV6-5,-
CASSPDRETQYF,TGTGCTAGCAGTCCCGACCGGGAGACCCAGTACTTC,-,TRBJ2-5,12,TRBV7-7,many
CASSQDPGLYEQYF,TGCGCCAGCAGCCAAGATCCGGGACTCTACGAGCAGTACTTC,-,TRBJ2-7,14,TRBV4-3,-
CASSFSRTGDEQYF,TGTGCCAGCAGTTTTAGTAGGACAGGGGACGAGCAGTACTTC,TRBD1,TRBJ2-7,14,TRBV27,-
CASLPSHRLANEKLFF,TGTGCCAGCCTCCCCTCACACAGGCTCGCTAATGAAAAACTGTTTTTT,-,TRBJ1-4,16,TRBV7-9,-
CASSRTPPDNYGYTF,TGCGCCAGCAGCCGGACGCCACCAGACAACTATGGCTACACCTTC,-,TRBJ1-2,15,TRBV4-1,few
CASSSGKGTEAFF,TGTGCCAGCAGTTCAGGGAAGGGGACTGAAGCTTTCTTT,-,TRBJ1-1,13,TRBV6-6,few
CSARQGQGHTDTQYF,TGCAGTGCTAGACAGGGACAGGGGCACACAGATACGCAGTATTTT,TRBD1,TRBJ2-3,15,TRBV20-1,-
CASSPGTGVPNLNNEQFF,TGTGCCAGCAGCCCAGGGACAGGGGTCCCGAACTTAAACAATGAGCAGTTCTTC,TRBD1,TRBJ2-1,18,TRBV9,-
CATTNSRDTEAFF,TGTGCCACCACTAATTCCCGGGACACTGAAGCTTTCTTT,-,TRBJ1-1,13,TRBV10-3,-
CASSFRGPSYEQYF,TGCGCCAGCAGCTTCAGGGGACCCTCCTACGAGCAGTACTTC,-,TRBJ2-7,14,TRBV5-1,-
CASSPSGTSQETQYF,TGTGCTAGCAGCCCATCCGGGACTAGCCAAGAGACCCAGTACTTC,TRBD2,TRBJ2-5,15,TRBV7-7,-
CASSPGTGGTFYEQYF,TGTGCCAGCAGTCCGGGGACAGGGGGCACTTTTTACGAGCAGTACTTC,TRBD1,TRBJ2-7,16,TRBV28,-
CASSLTSGRLEQYF,TGTGCCAGCAGCTTAACTAGCGGGAGGCTCGAGCAGTACTTC,TRBD2,TRBJ2-7,14,TRBV7-2,few